This entry lists 9 T cell receptor beta chains sequenced from one sample in a study of T cells in localized non-small cell lung cancer. TCRdb's copy holds only in-frame clones and misses some; the assay was immunoSEQ multiplex PCR. The sample yields around 100,000 clones, approximately 88% seen once. This specimen consisted of peripheral blood, obtained before any cancer treatment. The source is a man aged 40-75 years with stage I squamous cell lung carcinoma.

This clone was counted a few times. The chain is built from TRBV11-3 and TRBJ2-3, with TRBD2 as a possible D gene (6 bases). Trimming shortened V by 1 base and J by 8 bases, and 7 bases separated the two germline ends. CDR3 length equals 12 residues. Germline-derived CDR1 and CDR2 are SGHNT and YENEEA. The CDR3 protein is CASSLVGGTQYF. CDR3 bases: TGTGCCAGCAGCTTAGTGGGGGGTACGCAGTATTTT. Together with reference TRBV11-3 and TRBJ2-3, the CDR3 gives the full variable domain: EAGVVQSPRYKIIEKKQPVAFWCNPISGHNTLYWYLQNLGQGPELLIRYENEEAVDDSQLPKDRFSAERLKGVDSTLKIQPAELGDSAVYLCASSLVGGTQYFGPGTRLTVL.

V usage is TRBV4-1 and J usage is TRBJ1-1; unclear D gene. Germline V gene sequence: CDR1 MGHRA, CDR2 YSYEKL. V was trimmed by 4 bases and J by 5 bases, leaving 17 bases between them. The CDR3 length is 15 residues. CDR3 residues: CASSPPVGGRTEAFF. In nucleotides, the CDR3 is TGCGCCAGCAGCCCCCCTGTGGGAGGAAGGACTGAAGCTTTCTTT.

J is TRBJ1-1 and V is TRBV2; D gene unclear. Germline CDR1 and CDR2: SNHLY and FYNNEI. V lost 1 base, J lost 5 bases, and 2 bases lay in between. The CDR3 runs to 11 residues. The CDR3 DNA sequence: TGTGCCAGCAGTGAAGGGACTGAAGCTTTCTTT. Its translation: CASSEGTEAFF.

CDR3 nucleotides: TGTGCCAGCAGCCCGGCGGCAGGGGGTAATTCACCCCTCCACTTT. It yields the protein CASSPAAGGNSPLHF. This chain uses TRBV11-2 with TRBJ1-6; 7 nucleotides line up with TRBD1. Trimming removed 5 bases from V and 6 bases from J; junction bases left unmatched: 7. CDR1 SGHAT and CDR2 FQNNGV come from the germline V gene. The CDR3 is 15 residues long.

The DNA for the CDR3 is TGTGCCAGCAGTTACTACCCCAACTACGAGCAGTACTTC. This gives the protein CASSYYPNYEQYF. The V gene is TRBV6-5, the J gene TRBJ2-7; D gene uncertain. Germline CDR1 is MNHEY and CDR2 is SVGAGI. V lost 1 base, J lost 3 bases, and 7 bases lay in between. The CDR3 totals 13 residues.

The J gene is TRBJ1-1, the V gene TRBV5-6, with a possible D match to TRBD1 (5 bases). This CDR3 has 11 residues. Trimming took 4 bases from V and 6 from J, leaving 7 bases between them. The germline V gene has CDR1 SGHDT and CDR2 YYEEEE. The CDR3: CASSVRAEAFF. The CDR3 DNA reads as TGTGCCAGCAGCGTCAGGGCTGAAGCTTTCTTT.

Only one count was recorded for this clone. V and J are TRBV15 and TRBJ1-2; no clear D gene. The CDR3 has 17 amino acids. Germline V gene data show CDR1 as LNHNV and CDR2 as YYDKDF (reference sequence). V was shortened by 6 bases and J by 0 bases, with 20 bases between the two germline ends. The CDR3, as DNA: TGTGCCACCAGAGGTGGAGGGTCCCCAGCCTCTAACTATGGCTACACCTTC. Its translation is CATRGGGSPASNYGYTF.

The chain couples TRBV5-1 to TRBJ1-2; TRBD1 agrees at 9 bases. V dropped 4 bases and J dropped 4; count of bases not matched to a gene: 8. The germline gives CDR1 SGHRS, CDR2 YFSETQ. The CDR3 has 15 residues. CDR3 region: CASSLGQGFSYGYTF. CDR3 DNA: TGCGCCAGCAGCCTCGGACAGGGGTTTTCCTATGGCTACACCTTC.

This clone was observed a single time. This chain joins TRBV11-2 and TRBJ1-2; D is unresolved. The ends were cut back, 5 bases at V and 4 bases at J, with 11 bases in the middle. The V gene's germline CDR1 is SGHAT and CDR2 FQNNGV. This CDR3 is 13 amino acids long. The CDR3, as DNA: TGTGCCAGCAGCAGAGATGGATTCTATGGCTACACCTTC. This sequence encodes CASSRDGFYGYTF.